This T cell receptor beta chain was captured by sequencing in a study of T-cell reconstitution after alpha-beta-depleted transplantation in children. The CDR3 covers 17 residues. V was clipped by 3 bases and J by 8 bases; unmatched bases: 16. Germline CDR1 and CDR2: SGHRS and YFSETQ. Researchers prepared the TCRbeta library using unique molecular identifiers, the study reports. MiXCR, run by TCRdb on the PCR reads, gives a single entry per CDR3 protein. Altogether some 100,000 distinct CDR3 sequences are present, 20% to 30% being singletons, with the ten largest covering over 20%. Study-level findings and limits: Several hundred graft clones that had expanded were reportedly the source of alpha-beta T cells about two months after transplant. Newly produced T cells mostly provided counts and TCRbeta diversity after one year, as hyperexpanded clones declined.

A few counts support this clonotype. Its cognate antigen is unknown. V gene TRBV5-1 combines with J gene TRBJ2-3; 9 nucleotides agree with TRBD2. The sequencing used PBMCs, collected before TCRalphabeta/CD19-depleted stem cell transplant. This receptor was obtained from a boy between 2 and 10 years old with acute lymphoblastic leukemia, due to receive a stem cell transplant. CDR3 residues: CASSSRLAEGPRATQYF. CDR3 sequence (DNA): TGCGCCAGCAGCTCCAGACTAGCGGAGGGTCCAAGGGCTACGCAGTATTTT.